The TCR beta chain described here comes from a study of blood T cell repertoires in COVID-19. Study-wide background: Sites across the United States, Italy and Spain contributed samples from acute and convalescent COVID-19. The cDNA or gDNA used as material had been derived from T cells, B-cell-depleted T cells, or PBMCs.

Methods used by the authors: Amplified reference gene primers provided the basis for estimating nucleated cell counts. Generated by immunoSEQ multiplex PCR, the TCRdb table keeps only in-frame clones and is missing some. For V, J and clone size, that table is used; D and trimming come from the DNA. The sample lists roughly 160,000 clones, under 90% occurring once. V shed 1 base, J shed 5 bases, and the junction held 8 bases outside the gene matches. Germline CDR1 SGDLS, CDR2 YYNGEE. The CDR3 has 18 amino acids. This receptor was obtained from a woman of 80 years or more with acute or convalescent COVID-19. The sequenced material came from peripheral blood. V is TRBV9 and J is TRBJ2-2, with 13 bases aligning to TRBD2. The CDR3 sequence: CASSVSRLAGGGTGELFF. The CDR3 DNA sequence: TGTGCCAGCAGCGTATCACGACTAGCGGGGGGCGGGACCGGGGAGCTGTTTTTT.